This paragraph reports one T cell receptor beta chain. The antigen this receptor binds is unknown. No quality values exist for individual bases; no much larger clone is one base distant. The library was prepared using the immunoSEQ multiplex PCR assay. TCRdb re-hosts the immuneACCESS table, in-frame sequences only. Its copies lack some clones; in the studies checked, an unresolved V gene accounts for under half of them, and the cause for the rest is not known. The sample records 15,000 to 20,000 clones, about 80% of which are singletons. The top ten constitute roughly 1.7% of the sample. This sample is part of a study of PD-1 blockade in mismatch repair-deficient tumors (dated by TCRdb to the late 2010s). Broadly, across the study: Between late 2013 and 2016, the trial enrolled 86 consecutive patients with about a dozen types of mismatch repair-deficient cancer, all of whom had received prior treatment and were progressing. Tumor-associated T cell clones in the peripheral blood of patients responding to PD-1 blockade were tracked using deep sequencing of TCR CDR3 regions. What the research found in general, with its limitations: Clones residing in the tumor, which were often undetectable in blood before treatment, expanded quickly after pembrolizumab and then contracted, generally before radiologic responses.

For every enrolled patient, mismatch repair deficiency was confirmed by either polymerase chain reaction or immunohistochemistry. TCR sequencing was performed for three patients who responded to pembrolizumab therapy. The phase II trial prospectively tested pembrolizumab PD-1 blockade in advanced mismatch repair-deficient cancers regardless of tissue of origin. Serial peripheral blood T cell samples were collected before and at multiple times after starting PD-1 blockade. Blood sampling times were reported as weeks after the first pembrolizumab dose. The clonotype was recovered from an adult with mismatch repair-deficient cancer. The sample here was PBMCs, taken less than 25 weeks after starting pembrolizumab.

The sequenced DNA: TGTGCCAGCAGTGACCGGACAGGGGGAACTAATGAAAAACTGTTTTTT. This codes for CASSDRTGGTNEKLFF. The V and J genes are TRBV2 and TRBJ1-4; 10 bases in the junction line up with TRBD1. Trimming accounts for 3 bases at V and 1 base at J, while the number of junction bases matched to no gene is 2. The CDR3 covers 16 residues, taking in both the cysteine and the phenylalanine. Just the 48-base CDR3 DNA is kept, in frame starting at base 1. Via the germline V gene, CDR1 is SNHLY and CDR2 FYNNEI.